This T cell receptor (beta chain) is from a study of radiation and T cells in renal cell carcinoma. Study-wide points: In blood, top tumor clones expanded by 2 weeks, shrinking by 4.

This CDR3 has 13 residues. Germline values: CDR1 MGHRA, CDR2 YSYEKL. Time point: blood 4 weeks post-SBRT, at nephrectomy. Treatment: 15 Gy SBRT to primary tumor, nephrectomy 4 weeks later. Nephrectomy followed 15 Gy stereotactic body radiation by 4 weeks. Serial blood draws occurred at baseline and 2 and 4 weeks post-SBRT. This renal cell carcinoma was of the clear cell type. Comment on this clone: Antigen: not known.

Assay used: immunoSEQ multiplex PCR; TCRdb lists only in-frame clones, some missing. This table has tens of thousands of clones, 70% to 90% appearing once. The V gene is TRBV4-1, the J gene TRBJ2-5; D uncertain. The closer fit of TRBJ2-7 to the DNA end suggests the J call may be wrong. Sequencing used blood, obtained from a patient whose treatment included radiotherapy and nephrectomy. This receptor was obtained from a woman aged 60-70 years with renal cell carcinoma. The CDR3: CASSQEGSYEQYF. The CDR3 DNA reads TGCGCCAGCAGCCAAGAGGGTAGTTACGAGCAGTACTTC.